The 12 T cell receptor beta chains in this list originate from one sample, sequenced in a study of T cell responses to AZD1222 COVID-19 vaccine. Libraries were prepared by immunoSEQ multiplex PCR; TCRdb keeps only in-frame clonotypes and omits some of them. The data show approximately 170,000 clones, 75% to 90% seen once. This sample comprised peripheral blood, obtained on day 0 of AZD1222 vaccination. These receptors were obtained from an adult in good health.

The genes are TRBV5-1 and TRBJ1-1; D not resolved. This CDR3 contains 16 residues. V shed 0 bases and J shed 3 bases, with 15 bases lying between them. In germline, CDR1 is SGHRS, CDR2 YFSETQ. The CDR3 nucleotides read TGCGCCAGCAGCTTGGTTCCGAAGGGCCGCGACACTGAAGCTTTCTTT. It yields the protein CASSLVPKGRDTEAFF. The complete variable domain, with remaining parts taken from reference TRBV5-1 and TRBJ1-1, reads KAGVTQTPRYLIKTRGQQVTLSCSPISGHRSVSWYQQTPGQGLQFLFEYFSETQRNKGNFPGRFSGRQFSNSRSEMNVSTLELGDSALYLCASSLVPKGRDTEAFFGQGTRLTVV.

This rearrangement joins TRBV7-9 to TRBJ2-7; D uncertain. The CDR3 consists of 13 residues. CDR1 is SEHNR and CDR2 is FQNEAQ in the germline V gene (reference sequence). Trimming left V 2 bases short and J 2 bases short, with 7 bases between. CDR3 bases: TGTGCCAGCAGCTTATCTCTCGCCTACGAGCAGTACTTC. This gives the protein CASSLSLAYEQYF.

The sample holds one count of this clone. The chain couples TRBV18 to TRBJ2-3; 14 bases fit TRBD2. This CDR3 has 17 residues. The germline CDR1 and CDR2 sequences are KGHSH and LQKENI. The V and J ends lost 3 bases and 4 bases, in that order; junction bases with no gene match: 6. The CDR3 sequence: CASSPRLAGGLPDTQYF. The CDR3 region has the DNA TGTGCCAGCTCACCGCGACTAGCGGGGGGGCTCCCAGATACGCAGTATTTT. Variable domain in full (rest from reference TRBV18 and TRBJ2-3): NAGVMQNPRHLVRRRGQEARLRCSPMKGHSHVYWYRQLPEEGLKFMVYLQKENIIDESGMPKERFSAEFPKEGPSILRIQQVVRGDSAAYFCASSPRLAGGLPDTQYFGPGTRLTVL.

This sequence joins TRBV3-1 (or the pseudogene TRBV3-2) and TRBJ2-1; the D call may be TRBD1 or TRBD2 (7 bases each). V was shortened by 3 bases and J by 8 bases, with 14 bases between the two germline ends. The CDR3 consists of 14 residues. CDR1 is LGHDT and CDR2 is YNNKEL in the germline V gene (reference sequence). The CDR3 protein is CASSHLTGRDEQFF. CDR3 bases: TGTGCCAGCAGCCACCTGACAGGGAGGGATGAGCAGTTCTTC.

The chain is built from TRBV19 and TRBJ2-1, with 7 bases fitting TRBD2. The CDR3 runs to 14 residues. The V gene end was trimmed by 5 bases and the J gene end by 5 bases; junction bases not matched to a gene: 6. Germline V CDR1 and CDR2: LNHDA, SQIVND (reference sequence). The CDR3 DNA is TGTGCCAGTAGTCGGCTAGCGGACAACAATGAGCAGTTCTTC. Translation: CASSRLADNNEQFF.

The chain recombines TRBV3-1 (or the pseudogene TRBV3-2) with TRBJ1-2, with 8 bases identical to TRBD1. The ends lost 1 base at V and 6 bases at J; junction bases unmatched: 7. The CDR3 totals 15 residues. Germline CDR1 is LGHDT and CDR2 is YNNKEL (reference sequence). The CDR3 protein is CASSQGQGAWDGYTF. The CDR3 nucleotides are TGTGCCAGCAGCCAAGGTCAGGGGGCGTGGGATGGCTACACCTTC.

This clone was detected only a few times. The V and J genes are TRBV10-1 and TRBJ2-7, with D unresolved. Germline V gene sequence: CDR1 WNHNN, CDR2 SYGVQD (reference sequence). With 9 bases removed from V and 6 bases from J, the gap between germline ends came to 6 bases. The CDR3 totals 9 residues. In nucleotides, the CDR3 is TGCGCCAGACTGACCGAGCAGTACGTC. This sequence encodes CARLTEQYV.

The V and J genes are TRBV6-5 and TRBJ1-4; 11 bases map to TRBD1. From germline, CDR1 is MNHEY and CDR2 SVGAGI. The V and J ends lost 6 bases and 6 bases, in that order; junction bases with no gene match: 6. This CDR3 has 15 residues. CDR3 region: CASRLRDRGDEKLFF. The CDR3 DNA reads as TGTGCCAGCAGACTACGGGACAGGGGGGATGAAAAACTGTTTTTT.

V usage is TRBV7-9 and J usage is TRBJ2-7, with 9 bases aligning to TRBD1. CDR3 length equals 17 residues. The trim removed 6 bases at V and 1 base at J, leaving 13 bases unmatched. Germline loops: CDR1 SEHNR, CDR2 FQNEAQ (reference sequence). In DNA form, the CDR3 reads TGTGCCAGCAGTAACACACAGGGGGCTTGGGAATCCTACGAGCAGTACGTC. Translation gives CASSNTQGAWESYEQYV.

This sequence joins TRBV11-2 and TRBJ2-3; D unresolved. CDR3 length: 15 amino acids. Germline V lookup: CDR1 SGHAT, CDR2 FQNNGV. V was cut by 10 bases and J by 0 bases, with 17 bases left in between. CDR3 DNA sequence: TGTGCCACCACCTACCCCCCCTCTAGCACAGATACGCAGTATTTT. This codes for CATTYPPSSTDTQYF.

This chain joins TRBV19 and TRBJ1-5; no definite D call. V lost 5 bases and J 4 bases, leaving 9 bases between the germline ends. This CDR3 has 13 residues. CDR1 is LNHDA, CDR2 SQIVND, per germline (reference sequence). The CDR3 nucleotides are TGTGCCAGTAGTCCCTCGCAAAATCAGCCCCAGCATTTT. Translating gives CASSPSQNQPQHF.

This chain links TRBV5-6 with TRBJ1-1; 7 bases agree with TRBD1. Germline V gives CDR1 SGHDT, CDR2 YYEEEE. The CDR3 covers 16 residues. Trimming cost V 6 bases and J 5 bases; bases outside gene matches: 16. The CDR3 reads CASTFRLQGRRTEAFF. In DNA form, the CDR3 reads TGTGCCAGCACCTTTAGACTACAGGGGAGAAGGACTGAAGCTTTCTTT. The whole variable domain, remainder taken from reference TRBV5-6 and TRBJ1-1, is DAGVTQSPTHLIKTRGQQVTLRCSPKSGHDTVSWYQQALGQGPQFIFQYYEEEERQRGNFPDRFSGHQFPNYSSELNVNALLLGDSALYLCASTFRLQGRRTEAFFGQGTRLTVV.